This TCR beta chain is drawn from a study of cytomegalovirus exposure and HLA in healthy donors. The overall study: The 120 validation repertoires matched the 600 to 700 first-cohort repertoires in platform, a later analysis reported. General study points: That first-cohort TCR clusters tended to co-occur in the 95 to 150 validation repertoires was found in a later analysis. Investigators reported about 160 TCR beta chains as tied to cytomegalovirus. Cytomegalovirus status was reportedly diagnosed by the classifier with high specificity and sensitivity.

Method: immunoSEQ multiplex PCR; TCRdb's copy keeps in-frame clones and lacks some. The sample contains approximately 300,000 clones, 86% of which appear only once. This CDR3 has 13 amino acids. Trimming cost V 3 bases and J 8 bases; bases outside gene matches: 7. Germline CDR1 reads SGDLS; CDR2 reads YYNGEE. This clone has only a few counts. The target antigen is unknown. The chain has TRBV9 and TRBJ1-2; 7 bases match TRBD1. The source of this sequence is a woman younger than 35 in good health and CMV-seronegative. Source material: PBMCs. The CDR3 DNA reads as TGTGCCAGCAGCGCCGGGACAGAATACGGCTACACCTTC. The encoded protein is CASSAGTEYGYTF.